Below are 21 T cell receptor beta chains sequenced from a single sample in a study of radiation and T cells in renal cell carcinoma. As to time point: blood 2 weeks post-SBRT. As for treatment: 15 Gy SBRT to primary tumor, nephrectomy 4 weeks later. Clones were sequenced by immunoSEQ multiplex PCR, and TCRdb holds only the in-frame ones, with some missing. Here the sample spans 70,000 to 90,000 clones, 70% to 90% being singletons. This specimen was blood, taken from a patient whose treatment included radiotherapy and nephrectomy. The receptor source for this set is a woman in her forties or fifties with renal cell carcinoma.

In this sample, this clone turned up once. The chain links TRBV27 to TRBJ2-2, with D possibly being TRBD1 (5 bases). CDR3 size: 15 residues. Trimming took 5 bases from V and 1 from J, leaving 11 bases between them. Germline values: CDR1 MNHEY, CDR2 SMNVEV (reference sequence). CDR3 coding DNA: TGTGCCAGCAGTAGGGGTAGGGTGAACACCGGGGAGCTGTTTTTT. This gives the protein CASSRGRVNTGELFF.

The chain employs TRBV5-4 and TRBJ2-5; D unresolved. The J call could be wrong; TRBJ2-7 is a better fit for the DNA end. Germline V gene sequence: CDR1 SGHNT, CDR2 YYREEE (reference sequence). The CDR3 length is 14 residues. In nucleotides, the CDR3 is TGTGCCAGCAGCTTGGGGACCCCCGCCTACGAGCAGTACTTC. Amino acids: CASSLGTPAYEQYF.

This chain connects TRBV29-1 to TRBJ1-5; TRBD1 agrees at 8 bases. V shed 7 bases, J shed 7 bases, and the junction held 9 bases outside the gene matches. Per germline, CDR1 SQVTM and CDR2 ANQGSEA. This CDR3 is built from 13 residues. The CDR3 sequence: CSAQGGQGQPQHF. The CDR3 coding sequence is TGCAGCGCACAGGGGGGACAAGGGCAGCCCCAGCATTTT.

The rearrangement joins TRBV10-2 to TRBJ2-7, with 14 bases lining up with TRBD2. The germline gives CDR1 WSHSY, CDR2 SAAADI. This CDR3 contains 19 residues. V lost 1 base and J lost 3; bases outside the gene matches: 11. CDR3 loop: CASSELPAGLAGVFYEQYF. DNA for the CDR3: TGCGCCAGCAGTGAGTTGCCGGCGGGACTAGCGGGAGTCTTCTACGAGCAGTACTTC.

This clone was seen once. The CDR3 coding sequence is TGTGCCAGCAGCTTAGGGGGCGGGGCCAGCTACGAGCAGTACTTC. Protein: CASSLGGGASYEQYF. The chain joins TRBV11-3 to TRBJ2-7; D perhaps matches TRBD2 (6 bases). V lost 1 base, J lost 3 bases, and 13 bases lay in between. Germline V gives CDR1 SGHNT, CDR2 YENEEA. The CDR3 consists of 15 residues. Full variable domain (rest looked up from reference TRBV11-3 and TRBJ2-7): EAGVVQSPRYKIIEKKQPVAFWCNPISGHNTLYWYLQNLGQGPELLIRYENEEAVDDSQLPKDRFSAERLKGVDSTLKIQPAELGDSAVYLCASSLGGGASYEQYFGPGTRLTVT.

V and J are TRBV11-2 and TRBJ1-1, with D uncertain. From germline, CDR1 is SGHAT and CDR2 FQNNGV. This CDR3 is 14 amino acids long. V gave up 0 bases and J gave up 0 bases, with 5 bases separating them. The CDR3 nucleotides read TGTGCCAGCAGCTTAGACACCTTGAACACTGAAGCTTTCTTT. Its protein is CASSLDTLNTEAFF. Looking up the rest from reference TRBV11-2 and TRBJ1-1 gives the full variable domain: EAGVAQSPRYKIIEKRQSVAFWCNPISGHATLYWYQQILGQGPKLLIQFQNNGVVDDSQLPKDRFSAERLKGVDSTLKIQPAKLEDSAVYLCASSLDTLNTEAFFGQGTRLTVV.

The J gene is TRBJ2-1, the V gene TRBV10-3; TRBD2 is a possible D gene (6 bases). V was cut by 5 bases and J by 6 bases, with 11 bases left in between. Germline V gene data show CDR1 as ENHRY and CDR2 as SYGVKD. CDR3 length: 13 residues. The CDR3 here is CAISWEVSNEQFF. The CDR3 DNA reads as TGTGCCATCAGTTGGGAGGTGAGCAATGAGCAGTTCTTC.

The rearrangement joins TRBV5-1 to TRBJ2-7; 7 nucleotides agree with TRBD1. V lost 0 bases to trimming and J lost 2 bases; unmatched junction nucleotides: 2. Germline CDR1 SGHRS, CDR2 YFSETQ. This CDR3 region has 14 residues. The CDR3 sequence is CASSLAGQTYEQYF. For the CDR3, the DNA is TGCGCCAGCAGCTTGGCGGGACAGACCTACGAGCAGTACTTC.

This clone was counted a single time. V is TRBV10-3 and J is TRBJ2-4; 10 bases agree with TRBD1. The CDR3 is 14 amino acids. Germline lookup yields CDR1 ENHRY and CDR2 SYGVKD. The J segment lost 8 bases and the V segment lost 3 bases, leaving 4 bases of the junction unmatched. CDR3 bases: TGTGCCATCAGTGATGGACAGGGGGGGGACATTCAGTACTTC. The encoded protein is CAISDGQGGDIQYF.

The rearrangement joins TRBV7-2 to TRBJ2-7, with 12 bases aligning to TRBD1. CDR3 length: 14 residues. The germline V gene encodes CDR1 SGHTA and CDR2 FQGNSA. Trimming took 4 bases from V and 4 from J; bases not matched to a gene: 2. CDR3 nucleotide sequence: TGTGCCAGCAGCTGGGACAGGGGGCGTTACGAGCAGTACTTC. This encodes CASSWDRGRYEQYF.

V gene TRBV6-5 combines with J gene TRBJ1-2; possible D gene TRBD1, 6 bases. CDR1 is MNHEY, CDR2 SVGAGI, per germline. The V gene lost 6 bases and the J gene lost 2 bases, with 16 bases spanning the gap. This CDR3 is 15 amino acids long. The CDR3: CASSLGGGLNYGYTF. In DNA form, the CDR3 reads TGTGCCAGCAGCCTTGGGGGGGGGCTGAACTATGGCTACACCTTC.

The chain has TRBV9 and TRBJ2-5; D is perhaps TRBD1 (5 bases). Deletions cut 0 bases from V and 1 base from J, with 13 bases between. Germline V gives CDR1 SGDLS, CDR2 YYNGEE. The CDR3 is 16 residues long. The CDR3 DNA follows: TGTGCCAGCAGCGTAGGTAGCAGGGCCGCCCAAGAGACCCAGTACTTC. Translated, it gives CASSVGSRAAQETQYF. Full variable domain (rest looked up from reference TRBV9 and TRBJ2-5): DSGVTQTPKHLITATGQRVTLRCSPRSGDLSVYWYQQSLDQGLQFLIQYYNGEERAKGNILERFSAQQFPDLHSELNLSSLELGDSALYFCASSVGSRAAQETQYFGPGTRLLVL.

The rearrangement links TRBV27 to TRBJ2-1, with 13 bases that match TRBD2. Losses at the gene ends were 2 bases for V and 7 bases for J; bases not matched to a gene: 8. The germline gives CDR1 MNHEY, CDR2 SMNVEV (reference sequence). The CDR3 covers 17 residues. The CDR3 loop reads CASSLNAGLAGRNEQFF. In DNA form, the CDR3 reads TGTGCCAGCAGTTTAAACGCGGGACTAGCGGGGAGGAATGAGCAGTTCTTC.

The chain carries TRBV14 and TRBJ1-6; TRBD1 agrees at 7 bases. The CDR3 runs to 16 residues. The junction had 10 bases not matched to a gene; V was cut back by 4 bases and J by 7 bases. Germline CDR1 is SGHDN and CDR2 is FVKESK. The CDR3 region is CASSRKRGLGNSPLHF. The DNA of the CDR3 is TGTGCCAGCAGCCGCAAAAGGGGGCTCGGGAATTCACCCCTCCACTTT.

The V and J genes are TRBV28 and TRBJ1-2; 10 nucleotides agree with TRBD1. The CDR3 runs to 15 residues. The germline V gene encodes CDR1 MDHEN and CDR2 SYDVKM. The V gene end was trimmed by 9 bases and the J gene end by 0 bases; junction bases not matched to a gene: 7. The CDR3 reads CASHRQGAANYGYTF. The CDR3 DNA reads TGTGCCAGTCACCGACAGGGGGCGGCTAACTATGGCTACACCTTC.

The genes are TRBV10-3 and TRBJ2-1; TRBD1 matches at 7 bases. The germline V gene has CDR1 ENHRY and CDR2 SYGVKD. The CDR3 runs 12 residues. V was clipped by 1 base and J by 12 bases; unmatched bases: 3. Here the CDR3 DNA reads TGTGCCATCAGTGAGTTAACAGGGGCGCAGTTCTTC. Protein sequence: CAISELTGAQFF.

V usage is TRBV28 and J usage is TRBJ1-5; D gene unclear. The CDR3 runs 16 residues. Germline CDR1 and CDR2: MDHEN and SYDVKM. The germline V and J ends were trimmed by 7 bases and 2 bases, with 18 bases remaining between them. The CDR3 region has the DNA TGTGCCAGCAAGCCAGGTACATCCATTGGCAATCAGCCCCAGCATTTT. Translation gives CASKPGTSIGNQPQHF.

The chain employs TRBV28 and TRBJ2-7; 7 bases line up with TRBD1. CDR1 is MDHEN, CDR2 SYDVKM, per germline. This CDR3 has 14 residues. Trimming cost V 3 bases and J 7 bases; bases outside gene matches: 9. CDR3 amino acids: CASSLPDRENEQYF. The CDR3 region has the DNA TGTGCCAGCAGTTTGCCCGACAGGGAGAATGAGCAGTACTTC.

The chain employs TRBV10-1 and TRBJ2-7; the D gene could be TRBD1 or TRBD2 (6 bases each). The germline V and J ends were trimmed by 0 bases and 3 bases, with 9 bases remaining between them. This CDR3 has 14 amino acids. The germline gives CDR1 WNHNN, CDR2 SYGVQD (reference sequence). The CDR3 loop reads CASSESGGGYEQYF. For the CDR3, the DNA is TGCGCCAGCAGTGAGTCAGGAGGGGGCTACGAGCAGTACTTC.

V gene TRBV28 combines with J gene TRBJ1-2; D is undetermined. The V end lost 3 bases, the J end lost 8 bases, and 13 bases lay between the germline ends. CDR1 MDHEN and CDR2 SYDVKM come from the germline V gene. There are 13 residues in the CDR3. The CDR3 spells CASSFLEVGGYTF. The DNA for the CDR3 is TGTGCCAGCAGTTTCTTGGAGGTGGGCGGCTACACCTTC.

This chain joins TRBV5-8 and TRBJ1-4; the match to TRBD1 covers 11 bases. V was pared by 4 bases and J by 8 bases, with 10 bases of the junction left unmatched. CDR1 is SGHTS, CDR2 YDEGEE, per germline. The CDR3 extends over 16 amino acids. CDR3 bases: TGTGCCAGCAGCACGGACAGGGGGCGATTTGAGGAAAAACTGTTTTTT. This gives the protein CASSTDRGRFEEKLFF.